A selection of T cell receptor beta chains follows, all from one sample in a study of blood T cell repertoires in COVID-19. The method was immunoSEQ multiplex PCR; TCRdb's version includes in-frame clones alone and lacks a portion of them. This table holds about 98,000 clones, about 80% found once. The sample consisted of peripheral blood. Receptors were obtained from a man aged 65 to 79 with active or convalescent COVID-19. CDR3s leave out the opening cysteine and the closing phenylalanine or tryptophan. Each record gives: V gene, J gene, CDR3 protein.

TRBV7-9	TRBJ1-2	ASSLPGGTRGYT
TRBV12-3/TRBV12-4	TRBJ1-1	ASSLGQNTEAF
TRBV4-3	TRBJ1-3	ASSPGIPGNTIY
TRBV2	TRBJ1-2	ASNEGGYGYT
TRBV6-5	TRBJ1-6	ASNLGPRNSPLH
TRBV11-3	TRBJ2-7	ASSPSGFLYEQY
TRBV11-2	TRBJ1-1	ASRKLAGLEAF
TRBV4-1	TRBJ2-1	ASSRLSVGGGLNEQF
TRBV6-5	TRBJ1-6	ASSLYSGENSPLH
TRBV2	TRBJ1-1	ASSLQGMNTEAF
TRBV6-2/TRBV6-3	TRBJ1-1	ASSYVSGTERAF
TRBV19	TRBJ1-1	ASSQANTEAF
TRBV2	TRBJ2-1	ASSVASGGWNEQF
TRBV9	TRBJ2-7	ASSVGTGNYEQY
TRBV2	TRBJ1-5	ASRRTAYQPQH
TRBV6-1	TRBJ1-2	ASSEAPGRGYT
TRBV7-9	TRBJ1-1	ASSPWDRGLSEAF
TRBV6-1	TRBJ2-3	ASSDDWGPGDTQY
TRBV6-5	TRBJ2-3	ASSYQRGGTDTQY
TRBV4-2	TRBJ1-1	ASSYRALNTEAF
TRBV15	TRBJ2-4	ATSKVWTGKTKNIQY
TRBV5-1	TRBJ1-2	ASTPGPGGYGYT
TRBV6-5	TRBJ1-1	ASTNRPNTEAF